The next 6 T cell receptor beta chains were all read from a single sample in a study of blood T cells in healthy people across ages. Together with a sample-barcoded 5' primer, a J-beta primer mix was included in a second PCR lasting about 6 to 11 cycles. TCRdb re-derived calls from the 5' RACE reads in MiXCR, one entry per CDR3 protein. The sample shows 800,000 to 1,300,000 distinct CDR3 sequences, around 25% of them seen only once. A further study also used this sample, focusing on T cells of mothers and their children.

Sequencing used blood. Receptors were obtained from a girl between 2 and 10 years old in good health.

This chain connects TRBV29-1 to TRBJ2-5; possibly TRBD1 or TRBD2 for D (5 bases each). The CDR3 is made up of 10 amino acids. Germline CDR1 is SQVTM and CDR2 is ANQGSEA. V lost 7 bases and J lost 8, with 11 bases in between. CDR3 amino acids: CSALGDTQYF. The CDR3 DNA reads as TGCAGCGCATTGGGGGACACCCAGTACTTC.

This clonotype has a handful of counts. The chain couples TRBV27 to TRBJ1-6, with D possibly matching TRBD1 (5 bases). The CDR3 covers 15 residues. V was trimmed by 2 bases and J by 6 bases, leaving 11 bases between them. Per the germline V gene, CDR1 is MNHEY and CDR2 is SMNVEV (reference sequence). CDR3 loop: CASSLLGASNSPLHF. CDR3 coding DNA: TGTGCCAGCAGTTTACTCGGGGCTAGTAATTCACCCCTCCACTTT.

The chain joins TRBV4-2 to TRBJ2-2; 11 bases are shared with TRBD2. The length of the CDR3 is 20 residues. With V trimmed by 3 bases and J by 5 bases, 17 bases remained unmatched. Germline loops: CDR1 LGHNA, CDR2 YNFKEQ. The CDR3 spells CASSHWRTSGRRSGTGELFF. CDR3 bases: TGTGCCAGCAGCCACTGGCGAACTAGCGGGAGAAGGTCGGGGACCGGGGAGCTGTTTTTT.

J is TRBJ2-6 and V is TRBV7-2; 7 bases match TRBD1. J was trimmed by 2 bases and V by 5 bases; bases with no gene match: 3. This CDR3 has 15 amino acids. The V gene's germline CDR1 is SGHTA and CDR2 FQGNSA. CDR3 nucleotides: TGTGCCAGCAGCAAAACAGGGGCTGGGGCCAACGTCCTGACTTTC. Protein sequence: CASSKTGAGANVLTF. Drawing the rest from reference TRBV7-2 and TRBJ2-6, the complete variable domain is GAGVSQSPSNKVTEKGKDVELRCDPISGHTALYWYRQSLGQGLEFLIYFQGNSAPDKSGLPSDRFSAERTGGSVSTLTIQRTQQEDSAVYLCASSKTGAGANVLTFGAGSRLTVL.

The CDR3 coding sequence is TGTGCCAGCAGCCCCCTCGGGACCGCCCTGGAGCCCCAGCATTTT. Its translation: CASSPLGTALEPQHF. This chain links TRBV27 with TRBJ1-5; perhaps TRBD1 as D (5 bases). Germline V lookup: CDR1 MNHEY, CDR2 SMNVEV (reference sequence). With 6 bases removed from V and 8 bases from J, the gap between germline ends came to 20 bases. This CDR3 comprises 15 residues.

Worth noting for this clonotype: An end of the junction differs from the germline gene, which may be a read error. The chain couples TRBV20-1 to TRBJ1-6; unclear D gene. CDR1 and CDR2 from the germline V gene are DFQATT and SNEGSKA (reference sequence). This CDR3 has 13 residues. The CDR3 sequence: CSAGSSHNSPLHF. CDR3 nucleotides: TGCAGTGCCGGGAGCTCCCATAATTCACCCCTCCACTTT.